This T cell receptor beta chain was sequenced during a study of human thymus T cells. Notes on this clone: No antigen is known for it.

Germline V gives CDR1 LGHDT, CDR2 YNNKEL (reference sequence). This CDR3 region has 8 residues. Infants, healthy and Finnish, who were having corrective surgery for congenital heart defects served as donors. During surgery, about 0.45-1 mL peripheral blood was drawn from four of eight donors. Genomic DNA was extracted from every available blood leukocyte. Whole-study results and caveats: Among thymic and blood repertoires, usage of V and J genes appeared biased.

The table came from immunoSEQ multiplex PCR; TCRdb's copy has only in-frame clones and leaves some out. Of 40,000 to 55,000 clones in the sample, over 85% were seen once. The sequenced sample was blood. The clonotype comes from a boy in the first two years of life with a congenital heart defect but otherwise immunologically healthy. The chain carries TRBV3-1 (or the pseudogene TRBV3-2) and TRBJ2-7; D uncertain. CDR3 region: CASSQDTV. DNA for the CDR3: TGTGCCAGCAGCCAAGATACGGTC.